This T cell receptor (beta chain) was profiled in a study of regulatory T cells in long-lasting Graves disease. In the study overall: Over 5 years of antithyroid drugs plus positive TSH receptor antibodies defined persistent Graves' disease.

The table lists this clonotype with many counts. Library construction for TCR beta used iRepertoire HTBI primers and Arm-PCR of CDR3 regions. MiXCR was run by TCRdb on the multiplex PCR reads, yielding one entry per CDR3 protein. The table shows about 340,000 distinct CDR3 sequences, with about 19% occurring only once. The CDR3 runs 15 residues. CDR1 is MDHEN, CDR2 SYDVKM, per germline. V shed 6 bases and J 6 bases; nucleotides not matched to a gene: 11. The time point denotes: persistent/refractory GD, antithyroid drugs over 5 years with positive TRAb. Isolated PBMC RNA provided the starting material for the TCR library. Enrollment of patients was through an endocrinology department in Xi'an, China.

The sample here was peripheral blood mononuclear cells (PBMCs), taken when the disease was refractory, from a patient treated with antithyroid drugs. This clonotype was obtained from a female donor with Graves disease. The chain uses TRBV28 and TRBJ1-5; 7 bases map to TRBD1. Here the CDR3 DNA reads TGTGCCAGCAGGACGGCAGGGGGTATGGGTCAGCCCCAGCATTTT. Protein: CASRTAGGMGQPQHF. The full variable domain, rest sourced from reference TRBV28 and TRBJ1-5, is DVKVTQSSRYLVKRTGEKVFLECVQDMDHENMFWYRQDPGLGLRLIYFSYDVKMKEKGDIPEGYSVSREKKERFSLILESASTNQTSMYLCASRTAGGMGQPQHFGDGTRLSIL.